This paragraph covers one TCR beta chain sequence. This clone was counted a few times. What antigen it recognizes has not been identified. Base qualities are not recorded, but no much larger clone differs from it by a single base. This sample is part of a study of cytomegalovirus exposure and HLA in healthy donors (dated by TCRdb to 2015 to 2018). Regarding the complete study: According to an earlier analysis of several hundred of the donors, about 179 million T cells yielded over 90 million unique TCR beta sequences and more than 250 Gb of sequence data. Around 330 gigabases of sequencing data and 91 million or so unique TCR sequences made up an early release that covered some 640 HLA-typed donors. Of the 300 to 450 genotyped donors, more than 75% were placed in the genetic ancestry cluster associated with self-reported Caucasian donors. The aim of the study was to test whether cataloging public T cell receptors could identify signatures of past pathogen exposure. The study profiled the T cell repertoires of hundreds of subjects by immunosequencing and related them to cytomegalovirus serostatus. In addition to the first cohort of approximately 650 subjects, a separate validation cohort of 120 different subjects was used. To predict cytomegalovirus infection status, the study brought together high-throughput TCR immunosequencing, statistical association of individual TCRs with disease status, and machine learning. In a later analysis, previously published TCR beta repertoires from 666 donors were re-analyzed and high-resolution HLA genotyping was added so that TCR occurrence patterns could be studied. Rather than drawing on any new phenotypic data, the later analysis identified candidate immune exposures from TCR beta sequences and the way those sequences occurred across donors. In an earlier analysis of more than 550 of the donors, high-throughput TCR beta sequencing was used to judge whether each TCR beta V gene segment behaved as functional or pseudogenic. Donor age, sex, ethnicity and CMV serostatus were compiled together with the repertoire data. Genome-wide SNP genotypes for about 65% of the roughly 700 donors were used in a later genetic analysis, which treated that subset as a discovery cohort. Every discovery cohort repertoire had been produced on one sequencing platform. Class I and class II HLA loci were covered by the typing at four-digit resolution. Typing coverage varied by locus: about 620-630 donors for A, B, C, DRB1 and DQB1; 500 to 550 for DQA1; more than 600 for DPA1; approximately 490 for DPB1. Roughly 5 DR-DQ haplotypes were handled as single units for association and clustering because linkage in the cohort was strong. On average, around 240,000 unique TCR beta nucleotide sequences were sequenced per donor among 300 to 500 genotyped donors of the cohort, with roughly 18% of those sequences being non-productive.

Library preparation was by the immunoSEQ multiplex PCR assay. A mixture of 60 forward primers for TCR Vbeta segments and 13 reverse primers for TCR Jbeta segments was used in the multiplex PCR. Amplification of the CDR3 region of rearranged TCR beta genes was performed with a multiplex PCR assay on genomic DNA. The amplified TCR beta libraries were sequenced on the Illumina HiSeq System as 87-base-pair reads. As for the original processing: Across the roughly 670 repertoires, a later analysis counted 80 million or so unique TCR beta chains, 9.5 million to 13 million of which were shared by at least two donors. A nearest-neighbor algorithm error-corrected the raw reads and collapsed the reads into unique sequences, merging closely related sequences to remove PCR and sequencing errors. V, D and J gene segments were assigned by aligning CDR3 sequences to IMGT reference sequences. For a sequence to be retained, a match of at least six nucleotides was required to both a V gene segment and a J gene segment. A rearrangement counted as productive if the CDR3 had no stop codons and remained in frame with V and J, and every other rearrangement counted as non-productive. Following IMGT convention, CDR3 was defined as the stretch from the second conserved V-encoded cysteine up to the conserved J-encoded phenylalanine. The earlier analysis of some 550 of the donors excluded any sequence lacking an unambiguous match to a single V gene segment. In an earlier analysis of several hundred of the donors, V segments were called functional above 56.7% productive rearrangements and were called segregating when the between-donor standard deviation exceeded 5%. A statistical classification framework was developed to diagnose cytomegalovirus status using the catalog of TCR beta chain sequences. A later analysis assigned V and J genes by comparing TCR nucleotide sequences with IMGT/GENE-DB human TR gene sequences. A later analysis assigned CDR3 sequences and most-parsimonious VDJ recombination scenarios with the TCRdist pipeline. In a later analysis, each TCR beta chain was defined by its CDR3 amino acid sequence together with its V-gene family, and reads lacking a unique V-gene family were excluded. To address suspected cross-contamination and a sequencing artifact, a later analysis removed several hundred highly shared, low-generation-probability nucleotide sequences. A later analysis calculated a clonal expansion index for each public chain from normalized within-repertoire ranks of inferred template counts. In a later analysis, generation probabilities were computed with a VDJ recombination model fitted to out-of-frame rearrangements, and the resulting probabilities were checked against IGoR. Hypergeometric tests were used in a later analysis to score TCR-TCR, TCR-HLA and TCR-CMV co-occurrence, with a repertoire-size bias correction applied to the TCR pairs. False discovery rates were estimated in a later analysis by permuting HLA or CMV assignments 20 times. In a later analysis, co-occurring TCRs were grouped using DBSCAN, and TCRdist sequence similarity was added for clustering within HLA-allele-positive subsets. Repertoires with fewer than 30,000 or more than 120,000 public chains were left out of co-occurrence clustering, as were a handful of repertoires with anomalous nucleotide sharing. TCRdb provides this immuneACCESS table in a form limited to in-frame rearrangements. Some clones are lacking; in checked studies, under half of them reflect an unresolved V gene, and why the rest are absent is not known. V, J and clone size were drawn from that table, and D and trimming were deduced from the DNA. The sample includes some 130,000 clones, with around three quarters observed a single time. Roughly 3.3% of the sample goes to the ten largest clones.

V loses 5 bases of germline sequence and J loses 4 bases, and the interval between the two ends is 9 bases. Including the terminal cysteine and phenylalanine, the CDR3 comprises 13 residues. The kept DNA is CDR3 alone, 39 bases in frame from the first base. From the germline V gene, CDR1 is MNHNS and CDR2 is SASEGT. The cohort consisted of 600 to 700 healthy bone marrow donors. All cohort members were sampled while nominally healthy, although unrecorded immune exposures were likely present. The donor tested CMV seropositive and was one of the 289 seropositive cohort members. Every donor gave a peripheral blood sample, and the peripheral blood mononuclear cells from that sample were used for TCR beta sequencing. Genomic DNA extraction from the blood cell samples was performed with the Qiagen DNeasy Blood Extraction Kit. The study at large found these results: A further reported finding was that TCR beta sequences accurately predicted the HLA-A and HLA-B alleles for most subjects in the first cohort. In a later analysis, HLA-associated TCR beta chains were found to be more clonally expanded and to have lower generation probabilities than equally common non-associated chains. A later genetic analysis associated a missense DCLRE1C variant with V-gene and J-gene trimming of TCR beta chains, and an independent cohort replicated the association. Seventeen rarely observed V segments, including chromosome 9 orphons, were excluded from the earlier analysis of approximately 600 of the donors because counts were too low. While some public TCRs were present in many individuals, most TCR sequences turned up only very rarely across donors. When HLA alleles, especially DR and DQ, strongly co-occurred, attributing TCR associations to individual alleles was difficult. In a later analysis, most CMV-associated TCR beta chains were found to appear HLA-restricted, with HLA associations seemingly driven largely by CMV exposure. HLA typing was unavailable for some donors at each locus, so association tests used only the typed subset. Correlated functional status among segregating V segments might be attributable to linkage disequilibrium, but an unknown experimental factor could not be ruled out. At a false discovery rate of 0.05, a later analysis linked under 20,000 TCR beta sequences to specific HLA alleles. In an earlier analysis of 500 to 650 of the donors, most TCR beta V segments appeared in productive rearrangements about 87% or about 30% of the time, broadly matching IMGT annotations. The only immune exposure information available for the cohort was CMV serostatus. The classifier was reported to diagnose cytomegalovirus status with high specificity and sensitivity in both the original cohort and the validation cohort. A later genetic analysis reported fewer N-insertions in productive TCRs among donors in an Asian-associated ancestry cluster than the roughly 700-donor mean. In the study, around 150 TCR beta chains were listed as associated with cytomegalovirus. In vitro tests confirmed that a few of the cytomegalovirus-associated TCR beta chains recognize cytomegalovirus antigens. Several of the top co-occurrence clusters appeared to be linked to parvovirus B19, influenza, CMV and Epstein-Barr virus, according to a later analysis. The 87-base-pair reads could not distinguish some IMGT-functional V segments, including TRBV6-2 and TRBV6-3, so those segments were excluded. The sequencing pipeline was judged likely to have produced a cluster of highly shared sequence variants as a technical artifact. Roughly uniform sequencing depth across donors was assumed in presence/absence analyses, although this assumption may not hold. This cohort had only TCR beta chains sequenced, and the lack of alpha or paired-chain data limited which features could be detected. The authors suggested that the approach could potentially be extended to other disease states and immunological phenotypes. A later analysis found that TCR association rates varied across HLA loci, with DRB1 alleles showing the most associated TCRs and HLA-C alleles the fewest.

This receptor was obtained from a woman younger than 45 in good health and CMV-seropositive. The V and J segments used are TRBV6-1 and TRBJ2-1, and TRBD1 may be the D gene, going by 5 matching bases. The sample comprised PBMCs. CDR3 loop: CASSLQDYNEQFF. In nucleotides, the sequence is TGTGCCAGCAGTCTACAGGATTACAATGAGCAGTTCTTC.